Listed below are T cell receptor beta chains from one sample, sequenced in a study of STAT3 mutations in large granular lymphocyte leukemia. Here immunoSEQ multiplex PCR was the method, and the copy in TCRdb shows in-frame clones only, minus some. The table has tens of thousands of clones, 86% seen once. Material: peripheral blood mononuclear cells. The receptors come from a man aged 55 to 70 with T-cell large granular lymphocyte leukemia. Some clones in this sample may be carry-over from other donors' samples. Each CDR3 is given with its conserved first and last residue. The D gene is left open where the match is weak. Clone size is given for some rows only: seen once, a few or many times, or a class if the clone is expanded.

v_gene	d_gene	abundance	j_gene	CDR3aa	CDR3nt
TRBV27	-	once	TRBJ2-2	CASSFAGLRGTGELFF	TGTGCCAGCAGTTTCGCAGGTCTTCGTGGCACCGGGGAGCTGTTTTTT
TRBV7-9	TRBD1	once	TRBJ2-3	CASSLSLGGQGSTDTQYF	TGTGCCAGCAGCTTATCATTGGGGGGACAGGGGAGCACAGATACGCAGTATTTT
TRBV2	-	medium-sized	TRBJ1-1	CASSGGALNTEAFF	TGTGCCAGCAGTGGTGGGGCGTTGAACACTGAAGCTTTCTTT
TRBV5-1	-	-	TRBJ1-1	CASSPFTTLMNTEAFF	TGCGCCAGCAGCCCCTTCACAACCCTAATGAACACTGAAGCTTTCTTT
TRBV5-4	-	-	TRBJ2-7	CASSFAYEQYF	TGTGCCAGCAGCTTTGCCTACGAGCAGTACTTC
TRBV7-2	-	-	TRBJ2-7	CASSFHPGPSYEQYF	TGTGCCAGCAGCTTCCATCCAGGCCCCTCCTACGAGCAGTACTTC
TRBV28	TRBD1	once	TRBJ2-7	CASSSYRGRTSWQYF	TGTGCCAGCAGTTCCTACAGGGGGCGAACTAGTTGGCAGTACTTC
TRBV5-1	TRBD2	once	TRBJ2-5	CASSFTGGGETQYF	TGCGCCAGCAGCTTCACGGGAGGCGGGGAGACCCAGTACTTC
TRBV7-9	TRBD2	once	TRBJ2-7	CASSFAGTRGSEQYF	TGTGCCAGCAGCTTTGCCGGGACTAGGGGAAGCGAGCAGTACTTC
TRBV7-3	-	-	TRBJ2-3	CASSGAGDTQYF	TGTGCCAGCAGCGGAGCGGGAGATACGCAGTATTTT
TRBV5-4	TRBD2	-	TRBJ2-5	CASRAASGGETQYF	TGTGCCAGCAGGGCGGCCTCGGGAGGGGAGACCCAGTACTTC
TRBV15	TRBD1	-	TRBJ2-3	CATSIGGDGDTQYF	TGTGCCACCAGCATAGGGGGCGACGGAGATACGCAGTATTTT
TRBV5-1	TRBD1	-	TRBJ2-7	CASSIGQGGEQYF	TGCGCCAGCAGCATAGGACAGGGGGGCGAGCAGTACTTC
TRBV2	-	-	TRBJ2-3	CASSEAGTGGGNTQYF	TGTGCCAGCAGTGAGGCCGGGACTGGGGGCGGGAATACGCAGTATTTT
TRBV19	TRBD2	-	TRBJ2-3	CASSIEGGPTDTQYF	TGTGCCAGTAGTATAGAGGGAGGGCCAACAGATACGCAGTATTTT
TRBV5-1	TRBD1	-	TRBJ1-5	CASSSGQGLNQPQHF	TGCGCCAGCAGCTCGGGACAGGGCCTCAATCAGCCCCAGCATTTT
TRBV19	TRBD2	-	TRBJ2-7	CASSIRAGDGYEQYF	TGTGCCAGTAGTATCCGGGCGGGAGATGGGTACGAGCAGTACTTC
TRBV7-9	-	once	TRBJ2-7	CASSPDRKLYEQYF	TGTGCCAGCAGCCCCGACAGGAAACTTTACGAGCAGTACTTC
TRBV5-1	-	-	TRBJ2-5	CASRMDTEAGTQYF	TGCGCCAGCAGAATGGACACCGAAGCAGGGACCCAGTACTTC
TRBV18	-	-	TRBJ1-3	CASSPSLGFENTIYF	TGTGCCAGCTCACCATCATTAGGGTTCGAAAACACCATATATTTT
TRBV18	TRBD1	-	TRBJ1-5	CASSPPWTGGHNQPQHF	TGTGCCAGCTCACCGCCTTGGACAGGGGGTCACAATCAGCCCCAGCATTTT
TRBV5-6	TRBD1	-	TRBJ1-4	CASSSGLQGNEKLFF	TGTGCCAGCAGCTCAGGCCTACAGGGGAATGAAAAACTGTTTTTT
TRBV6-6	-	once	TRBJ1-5	CASIGGVGNQPQHF	TGTGCCAGCATTGGGGGGGTAGGTAATCAGCCCCAGCATTTT
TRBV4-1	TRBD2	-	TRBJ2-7	CASSQGLALRVYEQYF	TGCGCCAGCAGCCAAGGACTAGCGCTCAGGGTTTACGAGCAGTACTTC
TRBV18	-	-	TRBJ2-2	CASSPGTDTGELFF	TGTGCCAGCTCACCAGGGACTGACACCGGGGAGCTGTTTTTT
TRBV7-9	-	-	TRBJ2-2	CASSPPQFSGELFF	TGTGCCAGCAGCCCCCCCCAGTTCTCCGGGGAGCTGTTTTTT
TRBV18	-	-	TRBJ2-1	CASSPSSVEQFF	TGTGCCAGCTCACCCTCTAGCGTTGAGCAGTTCTTC
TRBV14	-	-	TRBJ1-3	CASSHFLLSGNTIYF	TGTGCCAGCAGCCACTTCCTGCTCTCTGGAAACACCATATATTTT
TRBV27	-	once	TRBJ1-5	CASSAWAPNQPQHF	TGTGCCAGCAGTGCATGGGCTCCCAATCAGCCCCAGCATTTT
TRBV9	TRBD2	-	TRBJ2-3	CASSPRLAGGVDTQYF	TGTGCCAGCAGCCCCCGACTAGCGGGAGGGGTAGATACGCAGTATTTT
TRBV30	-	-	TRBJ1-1	CACRRGTGRGNPEAFF	TGTGCCTGTCGGCGGGGGACGGGGAGAGGAAACCCTGAAGCTTTCTTT
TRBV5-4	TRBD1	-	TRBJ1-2	CASSPGQGDGNYGYTF	TGTGCCAGCAGCCCGGGACAGGGGGACGGTAACTATGGCTACACCTTC